One and the same sample provided the 25 T cell receptor beta chains below, sequenced in a study of response to subunit inactivated influenza vaccine. TCRdb itself ran the RT-PCR reads through MiXCR, one entry per CDR3 protein. Here the sample spans 530,000 or so distinct CDR3 sequences, 10% to 15% being singletons. This specimen consisted of PBMCs from blood, obtained on the day of vaccination. These receptors were collected from a man in his fifties who received an inactivated influenza vaccine.

The chain links TRBV6-2 or TRBV6-3 to TRBJ1-5; TRBD1 matches at 7 bases. The CDR3 is 18 amino acids. Looked up from germline, CDR1 is MNHEY and CDR2 is SVGEGT. Unmatched junction bases numbered 13, after V lost 2 bases and J lost 3 bases. DNA for the CDR3: TGTGCCAGCAGTTACCCGGTACAGGGGTTGTGGAACAATCAGCCCCAGCATTTT. This translates into CASSYPVQGLWNNQPQHF.

The CDR3 protein is CASSLVGRKLPTDTQYF. The CDR3 DNA reads as TGTGCCAGCAGCTTAGTAGGCAGAAAGCTCCCCACAGATACGCAGTATTTT. The rearrangement joins TRBV7-8 to TRBJ2-3; D is uncertain. V gave up 1 base and J gave up 2 bases, with 16 bases separating them. CDR3 length: 17 residues. Germline CDR1 and CDR2: SGHVS and FQNEAQ.

The sample holds a few counts of this clonotype. The V call is TRBV12-3 or TRBV12-4, the J call TRBJ2-3; D ambiguous. V dropped 5 bases and J dropped 0 bases, with 12 bases sitting between them. The CDR3 is 15 amino acids. CDR3 in DNA: TGTGCCAGCAGTCCGACAAAACCTAGCACAGATACGCAGTATTTT. It translates to CASSPTKPSTDTQYF.

This CDR3 is CASSSDRVSPLHF. CDR3 nucleotides: TGTGCCAGCAGTTCAGACAGGGTTTCACCCCTCCACTTT. This rearrangement joins TRBV27 to TRBJ1-6, with 7 bases aligning to TRBD1. Germline V CDR1 and CDR2: MNHEY, SMNVEV (reference sequence). The CDR3 extends over 13 amino acids. V gave up 4 bases and J gave up 9 bases; unmatched junction bases: 3.

The chain recombines TRBV20-1 with TRBJ2-3, with D maybe TRBD2 (6 bases). Trimming took off 4 bases at V and 3 bases at J, with 11 bases between the two ends. The CDR3 runs 13 residues. The germline gives CDR1 DFQATT, CDR2 SNEGSKA (reference sequence). The CDR3 nucleotides are TGCAGTGCTAACCAAGGACTAACAGATACGCAGTATTTT. Translating gives CSANQGLTDTQYF.

V gene TRBV4-2 combines with J gene TRBJ2-2, with 13 bases lining up with TRBD2. Germline CDR1 and CDR2: LGHNA and YNFKEQ. The CDR3 is 17 residues long. With 1 base clipped from V and 2 bases from J, the junction kept 1 base outside the gene matches. CDR3 protein: CASSQGLAGGNTGELFF. The CDR3 DNA is TGTGCCAGCAGCCAAGGACTAGCGGGGGGAAACACCGGGGAGCTGTTTTTT.

The V gene is TRBV7-2, the J gene TRBJ1-5, with 7 bases matching TRBD1. The CDR3 spans 16 residues. V gave up 5 bases and J gave up 4 bases; unmatched junction bases: 11. CDR1 is SGHTA, CDR2 FQGNSA, per germline. In DNA form, the CDR3 reads TGTGCCAGCAGCCCCAATCCCGGGACAGTAAATCAGCCCCAGCATTTT. Translation gives CASSPNPGTVNQPQHF.

Turning to this clonotype: Its ends do not fully match the called genes, so a read error is possible. The chain combines TRBV7-2 with TRBJ2-3, with TRBD1 matching 9 bases. The CDR3 covers 16 residues. The germline gives CDR1 SGHTA, CDR2 FQGNSA. The CDR3 DNA reads TGTGTCAGCAGCTTAGCGAGGACAGGGGGCACAGATACGCAGTATTTT. It encodes CVSSLARTGGTDTQYF.

This clonotype was detected a few times. The chain combines TRBV20-1 with TRBJ2-7; D ambiguous. This CDR3 has 13 amino acids. The V gene lost 3 bases and the J gene lost 3 bases, with 12 bases spanning the gap. Germline V gene sequence: CDR1 DFQATT, CDR2 SNEGSKA (reference sequence). CDR3 in amino acids: CSASPPLHYEQYF. In DNA, the CDR3 is TGCAGTGCTAGTCCCCCCCTCCACTACGAGCAGTACTTC.

V and J are TRBV9 and TRBJ1-2, with unresolved D. Germline assignment: CDR1 SGDLS and CDR2 YYNGEE. V was pared by 0 bases and J by 8 bases, with 11 bases between. The CDR3 sequence is 13 residues long. CDR3 loop: CASSVGRARGYTF. The CDR3 nucleotides are TGTGCCAGCAGCGTAGGAAGAGCTAGGGGCTACACCTTC. Based on the CDR3 plus reference TRBV9 and TRBJ1-2, the full variable domain is DSGVTQTPKHLITATGQRVTLRCSPRSGDLSVYWYQQSLDQGLQFLIQYYNGEERAKGNILERFSAQQFPDLHSELNLSSLELGDSALYFCASSVGRARGYTFGSGTRLTVV.

This clonotype was found a few times. V is TRBV2 and J is TRBJ2-5; D call uncertain. CDR3 length: 13 residues. Germline V gives CDR1 SNHLY, CDR2 FYNNEI. The V and J ends lost 8 bases and 1 base respectively, with 11 bases between them. The CDR3, as DNA: TGTGCCAGCGGCTTGTTTGGCCAAGAGACCCAGTACTTC. Its protein is CASGLFGQETQYF.

There are a few counts of this clonotype. This sequence joins TRBV20-1 and TRBJ2-7, with 9 positions matching TRBD2. Germline CDR1 DFQATT, CDR2 SNEGSKA (reference sequence). Trimming took 0 bases from V and 3 from J; bases not matched to a gene: 3. The CDR3 is 14 residues long. The CDR3 reads CSARDPSGVYEQYF. CDR3 bases: TGCAGTGCTAGAGATCCTAGCGGGGTCTACGAGCAGTACTTC.

Many counts were recorded for this clonotype. The rearrangement joins TRBV5-1 to TRBJ1-2; D may be TRBD1 (6 bases). V was shortened by 1 base and J by 4 bases, with 11 bases between the two germline ends. The CDR3 consists of 14 residues. Germline CDR1 reads SGHRS; CDR2 reads YFSETQ. The CDR3 coding sequence is TGCGCCAGCAGCTTGTTACAGGGCGGCTATGGCTACACCTTC. Protein: CASSLLQGGYGYTF.

This clonotype was counted between two and nine times. The chain couples TRBV7-2 to TRBJ1-5; no clear D gene. The germline V gene encodes CDR1 SGHTA and CDR2 FQGNSA. Between the trimmed V and J ends, which lost 3 bases and 0 bases, there was a span of 9 bases. The CDR3 runs to 15 residues. CDR3 loop: CASSFTDYSNQPQHF. For the CDR3, the DNA is TGTGCCAGCAGCTTTACAGATTATAGCAATCAGCCCCAGCATTTT.

V gene TRBV13 combines with J gene TRBJ2-3; D possibly corresponds to TRBD2 (7 bases). The V end lost 1 base, the J end lost 4 bases, and 15 bases lay between the germline ends. CDR3 length: 16 residues. Germline V lookup: CDR1 PRHDT, CDR2 FYEKMQ (reference sequence). CDR3 bases: TGTGCCAGCAGCTTAGAATGGGGGGGGGCCGCAGATACGCAGTATTTT. Protein: CASSLEWGGAADTQYF.

This chain's CDR3 is CAIRTSGSFVGTDTQYF. For the CDR3, the DNA is TGTGCCATCAGGACTAGCGGGAGTTTCGTTGGCACAGATACGCAGTATTTT. The rearrangement uses TRBV10-3 and TRBJ2-3, with 12 nucleotides matching TRBD2. This CDR3 has 17 amino acids. J lost 1 base, V lost 6 bases, and 8 bases had no gene match. Germline V gives CDR1 ENHRY, CDR2 SYGVKD.

This clonotype was counted only a few times. CDR3 DNA: TGCGCCAGCAGCCAAGGGGGACAGGGCTACTATGGCTACACCTTC. Its protein is CASSQGGQGYYGYTF. The rearrangement links TRBV4-1 to TRBJ1-2; TRBD1 agrees at 9 bases. The length of the CDR3 is 15 residues. CDR1 is MGHRA and CDR2 is YSYEKL in the germline V gene. V trimming: 1 base; J trimming: 3 bases; junction bases outside the gene matches: 3.

This clonotype was seen a few times. This chain's CDR3 is CASSLLAEETQYF. In DNA, the CDR3 is TGTGCCAGCAGTTTACTAGCGGAAGAGACCCAGTACTTC. The chain combines TRBV6-2 or TRBV6-3 with TRBJ2-5, with 8 bases identical to TRBD2. Germline values: CDR1 MNHEY, CDR2 SVGEGT. This CDR3 has 13 residues. J lost 3 bases, V lost 4 bases, and 1 base had no gene match.

The CDR3: CASSGTAGPDTQYF. CDR3 nucleotides: TGTGCCTCATCCGGGACAGCGGGACCAGATACGCAGTATTTT. The gene calls are TRBV30 and TRBJ2-3; D possibly matches TRBD1 or TRBD2 (7 bases each). V shed 7 bases and J shed 4 bases, with 18 bases lying between them. CDR1 and CDR2 from the germline V gene are GTSNPN and SVGIG (reference sequence). The CDR3 has 14 amino acids. The full variable domain, completed using reference TRBV30 and TRBJ2-3, is SQTIHQWPATLVQPVGSPLSLECTVEGTSNPNLYWYRQAAGRGLQLLFYSVGIGQISSEVPQNLSASRPQDRQFILSSKKLLLSDSGFYLCASSGTAGPDTQYFGPGTRLTVL.

The rearrangement links TRBV6-1 to TRBJ2-7; the D is unclear. Trimming shortened V by 3 bases and J by 0 bases, and 9 bases separated the two germline ends. Germline CDR1 is MNHNS and CDR2 is SASEGT. This CDR3 region has 14 residues. CDR3 residues: CASSDTWPSYEQYF. The CDR3 region has the DNA TGTGCCAGCAGTGATACTTGGCCCTCCTACGAGCAGTACTTC.

The chain has TRBV7-2 and TRBJ1-1, with a weak D call TRBD1 (5 bases). The CDR3 runs 13 residues. The V end lost 5 bases, the J end lost 11 bases, and 18 bases lay between the germline ends. Germline values: CDR1 SGHTA, CDR2 FQGNSA. CDR3 bases: TGTGCCAGCAGCCCTGGGGCCGCATCGAGTGCTTTCTTT. Translating it yields CASSPGAASSAFF.

The chain combines TRBV4-3 with TRBJ1-1; TRBD1 is a possible D gene (6 bases). The V and J ends lost 0 bases and 4 bases respectively, with 15 bases between them. Germline V gives CDR1 LGHNA, CDR2 YSLEER. The CDR3 loop spans 16 amino acids. The CDR3 bases are TGCGCCAGCAGCCAAGAAGGGGGGGCCGATCCCACTGAAGCTTTCTTT. Its translation: CASSQEGGADPTEAFF.

The V and J genes are TRBV18 and TRBJ2-1; D is uncertain. Germline lookup yields CDR1 KGHSH and CDR2 LQKENI. The CDR3 is 11 amino acids. Trimming pared 6 bases from V and 10 bases from J, leaving 10 bases between. CDR3 DNA sequence: TGTGCCAGCTCGACAACGTACGAGCAGTTCTTC. Its protein product is CASSTTYEQFF.

This clonotype was detected ten times or more. The chain links TRBV10-3 to TRBJ2-1; 10 nucleotides line up with TRBD2. Germline V gives CDR1 ENHRY, CDR2 SYGVKD. The length of the CDR3 is 13 residues. The trim removed 6 bases at V and 10 bases at J, leaving 6 bases unmatched. This CDR3 reads CAISGTSEKEQFF. CDR3 coding DNA: TGTGCCATCAGCGGGACTAGCGAAAAGGAGCAGTTCTTC.

This clonotype was seen at least ten times. The gene calls are TRBV20-1 and TRBJ2-5, with D possibly being TRBD1 (5 bases). The V and J ends lost 0 bases and 5 bases respectively, with 13 bases between them. CDR3 length: 14 amino acids. The germline gives CDR1 DFQATT, CDR2 SNEGSKA (reference sequence). This CDR3 is CSARDSQGRETQYF. DNA of the CDR3: TGCAGTGCTAGAGATTCCCAGGGCAGGGAGACCCAGTACTTC.